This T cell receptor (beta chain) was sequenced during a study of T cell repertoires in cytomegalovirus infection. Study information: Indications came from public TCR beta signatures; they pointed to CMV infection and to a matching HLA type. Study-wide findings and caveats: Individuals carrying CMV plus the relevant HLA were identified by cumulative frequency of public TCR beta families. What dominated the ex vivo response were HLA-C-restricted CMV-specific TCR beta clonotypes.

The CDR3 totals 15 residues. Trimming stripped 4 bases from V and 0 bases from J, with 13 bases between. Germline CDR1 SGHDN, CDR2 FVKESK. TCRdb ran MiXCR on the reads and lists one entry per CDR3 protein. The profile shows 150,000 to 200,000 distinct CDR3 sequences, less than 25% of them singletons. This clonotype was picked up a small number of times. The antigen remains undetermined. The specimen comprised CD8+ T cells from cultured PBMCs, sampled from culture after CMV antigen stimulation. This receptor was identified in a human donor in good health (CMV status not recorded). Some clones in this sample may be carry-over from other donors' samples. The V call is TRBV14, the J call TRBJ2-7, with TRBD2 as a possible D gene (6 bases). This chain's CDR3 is CASSLQGLGSYEQYF. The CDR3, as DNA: TGTGCCAGCAGCCTTCAGGGACTTGGCTCCTACGAGCAGTACTTC.